This TCR beta chain was obtained from a study of shared clonotypes between healthy human individuals. Under the authors' procedure: With immunoSEQ giving junction-only sequences and no quality scores, filtering differed. The table came from immunoSEQ multiplex PCR; TCRdb's copy has only in-frame clones and leaves some out. V, J and clone size are taken as reported in that table, and D and trimming were inferred from the DNA itself. The repertoire has roughly 1,000,000 clones, about 84% of them found once; the top ten carry roughly 0.56%. HIV-negative, healthy adults without recent acute infections or vaccinations were the donors. CD4+ cells underwent separation, giving CD45RA+ naive and CD45RA-negative memory subsets. From germline, CDR1 is SGHAT and CDR2 FQNNGV. The ends were cut back, 10 bases at V and 0 bases at J, with 12 bases in the middle. The CDR3 covers 13 residues.

The sequenced material came from memory CD4+ T cells from PBMCs. Subset meaning: CD45RA-negative fraction. The V gene is TRBV11-2, the J gene TRBJ1-1; D not resolved. This sequence originates from a man aged 18 to 30 in good health. Some clones in this sample may be carry-over from other donors' samples. The chain's CDR3 is CATPSTMNTEAFF. Written as DNA, the CDR3 is TGTGCCACTCCGTCCACAATGAACACTGAAGCTTTCTTT.